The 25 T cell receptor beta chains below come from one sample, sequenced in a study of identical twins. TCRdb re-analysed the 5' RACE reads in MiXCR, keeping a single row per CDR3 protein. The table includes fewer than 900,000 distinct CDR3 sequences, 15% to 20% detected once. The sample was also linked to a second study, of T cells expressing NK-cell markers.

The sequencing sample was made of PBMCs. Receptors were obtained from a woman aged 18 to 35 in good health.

This chain's CDR3 is CSARLTGAGAKNIQYF. The CDR3 region has the DNA TGCAGTGCTAGATTGACTGGGGCAGGCGCCAAAAACATTCAGTACTTC. The genes are TRBV20-1 and TRBJ2-4; tentative D call: TRBD1 (5 bases). The CDR3 extends over 16 amino acids. Per the germline V gene, CDR1 is DFQATT and CDR2 is SNEGSKA (reference sequence). The V end was cut by 2 bases, the J end by 1 base, with 15 bases between.

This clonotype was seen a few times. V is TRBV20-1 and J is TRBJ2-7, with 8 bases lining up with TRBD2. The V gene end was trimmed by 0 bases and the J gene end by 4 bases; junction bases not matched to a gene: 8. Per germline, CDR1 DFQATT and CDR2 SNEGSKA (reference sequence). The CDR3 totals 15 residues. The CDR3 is CSARDPSRGDYEQYF. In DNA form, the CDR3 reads TGCAGTGCTAGAGACCCCTCGCGGGGGGATTACGAGCAGTACTTC.

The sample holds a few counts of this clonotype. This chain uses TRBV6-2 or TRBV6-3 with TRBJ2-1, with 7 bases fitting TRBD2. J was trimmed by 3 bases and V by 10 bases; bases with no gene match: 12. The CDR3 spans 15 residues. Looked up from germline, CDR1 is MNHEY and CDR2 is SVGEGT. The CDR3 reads CATSIGGLDYNEQFF. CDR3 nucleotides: TGTGCCACCTCGATCGGGGGGTTGGACTACAATGAGCAGTTCTTC.

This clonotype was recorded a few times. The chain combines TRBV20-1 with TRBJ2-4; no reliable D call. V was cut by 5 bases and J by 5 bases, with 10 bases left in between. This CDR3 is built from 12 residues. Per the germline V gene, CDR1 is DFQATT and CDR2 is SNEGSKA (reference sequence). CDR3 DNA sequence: TGCAGTGCTTTGCCCAGTGAAAACATTCAGTACTTC. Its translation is CSALPSENIQYF.

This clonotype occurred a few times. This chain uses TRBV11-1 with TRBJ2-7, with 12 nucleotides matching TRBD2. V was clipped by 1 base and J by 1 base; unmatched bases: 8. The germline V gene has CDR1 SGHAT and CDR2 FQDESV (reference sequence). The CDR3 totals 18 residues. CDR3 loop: CASSLVRTSGIGSYEQYF. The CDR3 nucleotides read TGTGCCAGCAGCTTAGTTAGGACTAGCGGGATTGGATCCTACGAGCAGTACTTC.

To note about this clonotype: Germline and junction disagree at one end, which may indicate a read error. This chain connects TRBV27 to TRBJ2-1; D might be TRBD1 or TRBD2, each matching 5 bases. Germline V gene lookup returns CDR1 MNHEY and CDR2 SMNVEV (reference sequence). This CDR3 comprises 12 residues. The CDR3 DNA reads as TGTGCCAGCAGTTTTTGGGGTCAGGGCGGGCTCTTC. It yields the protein CASSFWGQGGLF.

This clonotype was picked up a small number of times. This CDR3 reads CASSLTGDAGEQYF. The CDR3 DNA reads as TGCGCCAGCAGCTTGACAGGGGACGCCGGCGAGCAGTACTTC. This chain joins TRBV5-1 and TRBJ2-7, with 7 bases lining up with TRBD1. This CDR3 region has 14 residues. The V gene's germline CDR1 is SGHRS and CDR2 YFSETQ. Trimming at V came to 1 base and at J to 6 bases, leaving 7 bases not matched to a gene.

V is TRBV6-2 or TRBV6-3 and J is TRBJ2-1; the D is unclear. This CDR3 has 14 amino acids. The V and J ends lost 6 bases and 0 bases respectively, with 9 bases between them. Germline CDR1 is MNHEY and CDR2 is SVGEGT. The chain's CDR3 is CASRGSSSYNEQFF. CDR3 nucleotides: TGTGCCAGCAGGGGATCGAGCTCCTACAATGAGCAGTTCTTC.

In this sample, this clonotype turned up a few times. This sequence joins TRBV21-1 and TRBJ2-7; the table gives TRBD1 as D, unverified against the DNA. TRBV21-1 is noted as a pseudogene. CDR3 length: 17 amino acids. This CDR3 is CASSKCGKGETSYEQYF. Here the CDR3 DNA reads TGTGCCAGCAGCAAATGCGGTAAGGGGGAGACCTCCTACGAGCAGTACTTC.

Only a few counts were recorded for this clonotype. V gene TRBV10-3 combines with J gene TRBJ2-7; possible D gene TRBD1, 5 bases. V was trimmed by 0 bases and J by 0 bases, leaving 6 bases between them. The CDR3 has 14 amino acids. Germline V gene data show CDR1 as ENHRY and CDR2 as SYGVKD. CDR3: CAISESGLSYEQYF. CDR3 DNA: TGTGCCATCAGTGAGTCGGGGCTCTCCTACGAGCAGTACTTC.

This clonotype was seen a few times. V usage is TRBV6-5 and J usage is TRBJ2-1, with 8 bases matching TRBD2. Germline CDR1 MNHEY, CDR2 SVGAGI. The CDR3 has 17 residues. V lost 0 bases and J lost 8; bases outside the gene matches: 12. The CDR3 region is CASSYSRVAGSIDEQFF. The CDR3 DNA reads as TGTGCCAGCAGTTACTCCAGGGTAGCGGGGAGTATCGATGAGCAGTTCTTC.

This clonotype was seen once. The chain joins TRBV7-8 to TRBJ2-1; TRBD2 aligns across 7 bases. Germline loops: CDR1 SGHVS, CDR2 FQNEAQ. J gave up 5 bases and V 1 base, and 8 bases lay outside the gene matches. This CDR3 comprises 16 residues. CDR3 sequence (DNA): TGTGCCAGCAGCTTAGTCGTCCGGGGGAGGGACAATGAGCAGTTCTTC. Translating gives CASSLVVRGRDNEQFF.

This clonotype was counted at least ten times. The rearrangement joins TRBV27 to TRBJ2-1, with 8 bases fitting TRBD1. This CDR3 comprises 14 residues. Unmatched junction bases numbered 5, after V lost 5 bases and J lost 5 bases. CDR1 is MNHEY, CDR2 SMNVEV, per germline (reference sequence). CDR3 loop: CASSPTGANNEQFF. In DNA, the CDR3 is TGTGCCAGCAGTCCGACAGGGGCTAACAATGAGCAGTTCTTC.

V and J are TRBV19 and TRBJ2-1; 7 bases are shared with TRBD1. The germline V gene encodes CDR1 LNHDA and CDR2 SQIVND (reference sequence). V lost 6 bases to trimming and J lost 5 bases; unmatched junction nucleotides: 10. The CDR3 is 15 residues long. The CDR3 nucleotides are TGTGCCAGTAGGTCCAAATTGACAGGGAACAATGAGCAGTTCTTC. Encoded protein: CASRSKLTGNNEQFF.

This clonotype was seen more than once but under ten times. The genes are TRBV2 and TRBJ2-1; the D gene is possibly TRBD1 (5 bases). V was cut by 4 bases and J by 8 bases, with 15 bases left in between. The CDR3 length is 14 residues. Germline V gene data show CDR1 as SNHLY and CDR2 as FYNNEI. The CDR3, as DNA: TGTGCCAGCAGTGTCGACACAGACAGCTATGAGCAGTTCTTC. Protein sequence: CASSVDTDSYEQFF.

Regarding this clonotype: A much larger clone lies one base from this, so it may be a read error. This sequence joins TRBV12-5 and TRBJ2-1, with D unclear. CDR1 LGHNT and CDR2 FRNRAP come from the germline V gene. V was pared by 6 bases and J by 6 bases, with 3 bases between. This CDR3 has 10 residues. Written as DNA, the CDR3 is TGTGCTAGTGGCTTCAATGAGCAGTTCTTC. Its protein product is CASGFNEQFF.

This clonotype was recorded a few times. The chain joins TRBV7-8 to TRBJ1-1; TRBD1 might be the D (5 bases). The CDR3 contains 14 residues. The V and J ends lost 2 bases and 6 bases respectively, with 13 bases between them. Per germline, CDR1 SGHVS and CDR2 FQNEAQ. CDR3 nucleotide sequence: TGTGCCAGCAGCTTACACCAAGGGGCAGCTGAAGCTTTCTTT. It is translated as CASSLHQGAAEAFF.

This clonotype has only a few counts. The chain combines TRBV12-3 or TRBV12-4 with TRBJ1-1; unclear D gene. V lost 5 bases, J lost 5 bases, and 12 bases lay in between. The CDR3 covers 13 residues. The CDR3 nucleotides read TGTGCCAGCAGTCAACGGCAGGTAACTGAAGCTTTCTTT. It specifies CASSQRQVTEAFF.

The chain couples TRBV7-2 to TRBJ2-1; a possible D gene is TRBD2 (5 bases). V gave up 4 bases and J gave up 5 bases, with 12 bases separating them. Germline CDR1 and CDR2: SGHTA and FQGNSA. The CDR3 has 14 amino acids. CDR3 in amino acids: CASSSRTGNNEQFF. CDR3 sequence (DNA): TGTGCCAGCAGCTCTCGGACGGGAAACAATGAGCAGTTCTTC.

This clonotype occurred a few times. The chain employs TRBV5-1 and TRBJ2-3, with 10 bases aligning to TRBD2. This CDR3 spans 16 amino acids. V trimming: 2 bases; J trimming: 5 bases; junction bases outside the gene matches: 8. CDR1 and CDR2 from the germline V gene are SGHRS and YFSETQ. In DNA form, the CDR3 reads TGCGCCAGCAGCTTCAAAGCGGGGGGGTGGAGAGATACGCAGTATTTT. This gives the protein CASSFKAGGWRDTQYF.

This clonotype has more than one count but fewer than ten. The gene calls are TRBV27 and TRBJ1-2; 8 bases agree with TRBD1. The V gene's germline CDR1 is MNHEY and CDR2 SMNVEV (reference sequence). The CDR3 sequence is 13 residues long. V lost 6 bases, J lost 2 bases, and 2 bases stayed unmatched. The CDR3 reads CASRRQGNYGYTF. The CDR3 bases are TGTGCCAGCAGACGACAGGGGAACTATGGCTACACCTTC.

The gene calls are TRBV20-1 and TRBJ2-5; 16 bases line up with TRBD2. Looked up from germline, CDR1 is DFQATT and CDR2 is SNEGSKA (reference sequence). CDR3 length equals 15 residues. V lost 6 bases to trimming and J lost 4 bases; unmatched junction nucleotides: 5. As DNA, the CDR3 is TGCAGTGCGGGACTAGCGGGGGGGCTCCGAGAGACCCAGTACTTC. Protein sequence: CSAGLAGGLRETQYF.

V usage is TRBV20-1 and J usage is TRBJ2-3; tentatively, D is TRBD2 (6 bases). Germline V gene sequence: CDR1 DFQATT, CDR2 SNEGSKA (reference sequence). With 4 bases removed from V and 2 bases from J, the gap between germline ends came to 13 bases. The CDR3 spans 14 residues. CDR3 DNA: TGCAGTGCTAATCTTGGGACTTACACAGATACGCAGTATTTT. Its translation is CSANLGTYTDTQYF.

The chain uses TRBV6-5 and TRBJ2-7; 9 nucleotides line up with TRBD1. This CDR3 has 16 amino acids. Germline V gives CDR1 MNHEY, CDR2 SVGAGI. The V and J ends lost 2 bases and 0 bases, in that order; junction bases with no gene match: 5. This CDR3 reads CASSYPGQGSSYEQYF. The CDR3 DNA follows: TGTGCCAGCAGTTACCCCGGACAGGGGAGCTCCTACGAGCAGTACTTC.

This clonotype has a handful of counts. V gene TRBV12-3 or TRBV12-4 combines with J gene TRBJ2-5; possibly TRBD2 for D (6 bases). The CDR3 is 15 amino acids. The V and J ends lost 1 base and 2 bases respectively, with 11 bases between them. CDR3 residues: CASSLEAGRQETQYF. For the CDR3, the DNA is TGTGCCAGCAGTTTAGAGGCGGGGAGACAAGAGACCCAGTACTTC.